The sequence of this T cell receptor beta chain was determined in a study of shared clonotypes between healthy human individuals. General study results and limits: Sampling included only blood; tissue repertoires likely differ. All-four-donor shared clonotypes had higher generation probabilities than non-shared clonotypes did.

Every subset's genomic DNA went evenly onto several immunoSEQ plates. The assay was immunoSEQ multiplex PCR, and TCRdb's table has in-frame clones only and misses some. The table records about 2 million clones, approximately 95% of them present only once. The CDR3 sequence is 12 residues long. Germline loops: CDR1 SGDLS, CDR2 YYNGEE. The V end was cut by 4 bases, the J end by 8 bases, with 10 bases between. Comment on this clone: Its antigen remains unidentified.

Naive CD8 cells lacked CD45RO and underwent positive selection for CCR7, leaving out terminally differentiated effector memory CD45RA+ cells. This chain links TRBV9 with TRBJ2-1, with D possibly TRBD1 on 6 matching bases. Source material: naive CD8+ T cells sorted from blood. The source is a young man in good health. The CDR3 region has the DNA TGTGCCAGCAGCCCACAGGGCGATGAGCAGTTCTTC. Its protein product is CASSPQGDEQFF. The whole variable domain, remainder taken from reference TRBV9 and TRBJ2-1, is DSGVTQTPKHLITATGQRVTLRCSPRSGDLSVYWYQQSLDQGLQFLIQYYNGEERAKGNILERFSAQQFPDLHSELNLSSLELGDSALYFCASSPQGDEQFFGPGTRLTVL.